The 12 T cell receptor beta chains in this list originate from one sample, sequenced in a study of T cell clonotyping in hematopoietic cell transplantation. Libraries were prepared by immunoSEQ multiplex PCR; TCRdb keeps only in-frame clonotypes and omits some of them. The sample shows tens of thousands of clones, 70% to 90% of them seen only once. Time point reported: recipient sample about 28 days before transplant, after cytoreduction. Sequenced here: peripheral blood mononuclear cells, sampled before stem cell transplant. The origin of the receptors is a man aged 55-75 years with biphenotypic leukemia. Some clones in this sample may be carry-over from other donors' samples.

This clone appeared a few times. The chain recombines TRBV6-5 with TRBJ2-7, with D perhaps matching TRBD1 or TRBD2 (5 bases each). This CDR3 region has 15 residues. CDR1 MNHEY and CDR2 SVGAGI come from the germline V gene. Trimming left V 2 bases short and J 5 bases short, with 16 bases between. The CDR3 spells CASSYRGPTDDEQYF. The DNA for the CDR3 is TGTGCCAGCAGTTACCGGGGACCCACAGATGACGAGCAGTACTTC.

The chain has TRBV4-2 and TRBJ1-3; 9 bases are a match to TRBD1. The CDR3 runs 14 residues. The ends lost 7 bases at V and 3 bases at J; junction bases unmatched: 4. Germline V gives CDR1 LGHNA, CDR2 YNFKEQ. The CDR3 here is CASNTGGRGNTIYF. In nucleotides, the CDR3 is TGTGCCAGCAACACAGGGGGCCGTGGAAACACCATATATTTT.

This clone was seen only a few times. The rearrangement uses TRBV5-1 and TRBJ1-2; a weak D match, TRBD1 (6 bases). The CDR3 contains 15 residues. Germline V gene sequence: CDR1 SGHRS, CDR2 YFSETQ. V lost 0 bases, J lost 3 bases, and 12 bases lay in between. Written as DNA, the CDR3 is TGCGCCAGCAGCTTGGTGGGCAGGGGTGACTATGGCTACACCTTC. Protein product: CASSLVGRGDYGYTF.

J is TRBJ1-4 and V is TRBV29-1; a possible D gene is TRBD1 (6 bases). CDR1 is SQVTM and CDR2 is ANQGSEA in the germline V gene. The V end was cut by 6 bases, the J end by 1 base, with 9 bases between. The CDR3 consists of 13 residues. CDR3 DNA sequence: TGCAGCGTAACAGGGATAACTAATGAAAAACTGTTTTTT. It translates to CSVTGITNEKLFF.

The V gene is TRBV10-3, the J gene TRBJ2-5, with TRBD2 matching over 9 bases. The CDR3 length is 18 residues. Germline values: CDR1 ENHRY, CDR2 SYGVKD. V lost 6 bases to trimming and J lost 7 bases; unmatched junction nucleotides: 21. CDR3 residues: CAISDRSISGSWEGTQYF. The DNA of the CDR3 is TGTGCCATCAGCGACCGATCCATTAGCGGGAGCTGGGAGGGGACCCAGTACTTC.

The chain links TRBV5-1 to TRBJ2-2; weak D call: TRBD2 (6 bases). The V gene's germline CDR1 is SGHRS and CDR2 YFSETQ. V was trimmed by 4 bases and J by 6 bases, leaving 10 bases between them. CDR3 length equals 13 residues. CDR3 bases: TGCGCCAGCAGCCCGGGGACTCCCGGGGAGCTGTTTTTT. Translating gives CASSPGTPGELFF.

CDR3 in DNA: TGTGCCAGCAGCCCCCGGGCTAGCGGGAAGGGTGGGGAGACCCAGTACTTC. This gives the protein CASSPRASGKGGETQYF. The chain is built from TRBV11-2 and TRBJ2-5; 9 nucleotides line up with TRBD2. The CDR3 totals 17 residues. From germline, CDR1 is SGHAT and CDR2 FQNNGV. With 5 bases clipped from V and 5 bases from J, the junction kept 15 bases outside the gene matches.

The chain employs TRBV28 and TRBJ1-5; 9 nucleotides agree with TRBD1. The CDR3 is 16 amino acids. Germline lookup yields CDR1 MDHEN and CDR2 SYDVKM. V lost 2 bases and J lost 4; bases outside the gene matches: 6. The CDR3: CASSLAGTGLNQPQHF. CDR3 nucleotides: TGTGCCAGCAGTTTAGCCGGGACAGGGTTGAATCAGCCCCAGCATTTT.

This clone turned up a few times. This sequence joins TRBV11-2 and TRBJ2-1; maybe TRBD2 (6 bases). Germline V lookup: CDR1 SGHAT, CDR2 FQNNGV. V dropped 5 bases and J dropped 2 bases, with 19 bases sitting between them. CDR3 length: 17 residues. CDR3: CASSPTFPSGPYNEQFF. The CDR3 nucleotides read TGTGCCAGCAGCCCAACCTTCCCGAGCGGGCCCTACAATGAGCAGTTCTTC.

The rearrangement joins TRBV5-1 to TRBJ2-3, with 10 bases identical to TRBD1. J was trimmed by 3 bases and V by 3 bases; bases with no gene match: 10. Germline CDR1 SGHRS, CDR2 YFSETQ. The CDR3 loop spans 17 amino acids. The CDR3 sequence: CASSSQSTGGRTDTQYF. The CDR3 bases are TGCGCCAGCAGCTCGCAATCGACAGGGGGCAGGACAGATACGCAGTATTTT.

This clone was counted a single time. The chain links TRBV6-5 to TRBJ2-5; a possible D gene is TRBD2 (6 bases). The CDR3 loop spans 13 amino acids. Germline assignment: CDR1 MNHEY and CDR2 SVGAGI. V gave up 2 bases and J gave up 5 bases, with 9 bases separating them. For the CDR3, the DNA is TGTGCCAGCAGTTACGAAGGGAGGGAGACCCAGTACTTC. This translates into CASSYEGRETQYF.

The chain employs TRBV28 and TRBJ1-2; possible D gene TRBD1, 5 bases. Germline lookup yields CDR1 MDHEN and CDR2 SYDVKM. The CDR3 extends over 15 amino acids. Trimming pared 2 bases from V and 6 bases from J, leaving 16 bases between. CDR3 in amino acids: CASSLNPGVGDGYTF. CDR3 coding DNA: TGTGCCAGCAGTTTAAACCCGGGGGTGGGAGATGGCTACACCTTC.